The clone carrying this T cell receptor (beta chain) was seen a single time. This sample was taken from a study of T cells in localized non-small cell lung cancer. Germline V gene data show CDR1 as MGHDK and CDR2 as SYGVNS. CDR3 length: 15 residues. The ends were cut back, 9 bases at V and 0 bases at J, with 15 bases in the middle. Produced via immunoSEQ multiplex PCR; TCRdb's table is partial and in-frame only. The sample has 2,500 to 3,500 clones, roughly 23% seen once. Sequenced material: normal lung tissue next to the tumor, taken before any cancer treatment. This TCR was sampled from a male donor at least 60 years old with stage II lung adenocarcinoma. The chain is built from TRBV25-1 and TRBJ1-3, with a possible D match to TRBD1 (5 bases). CDR3 protein: CASSRGRNSGNTIYF. Here the CDR3 DNA reads TGTGCCAGTAGTAGGGGACGCAACTCTGGAAACACCATATATTTT.